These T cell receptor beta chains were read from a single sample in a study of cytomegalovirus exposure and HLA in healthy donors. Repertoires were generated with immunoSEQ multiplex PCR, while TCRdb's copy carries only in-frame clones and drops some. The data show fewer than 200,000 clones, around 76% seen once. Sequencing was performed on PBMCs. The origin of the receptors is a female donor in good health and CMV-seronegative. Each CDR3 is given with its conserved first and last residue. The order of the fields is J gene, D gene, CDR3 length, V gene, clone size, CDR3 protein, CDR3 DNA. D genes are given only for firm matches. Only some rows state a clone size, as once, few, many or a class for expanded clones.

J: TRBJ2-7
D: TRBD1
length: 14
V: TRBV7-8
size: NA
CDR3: CASSADRGAYEQYF
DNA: TGTGCCAGCAGTGCGGACAGGGGAGCCTACGAGCAGTACTTC

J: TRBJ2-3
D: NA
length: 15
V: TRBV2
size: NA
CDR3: CASSEIVQGTDTQYF
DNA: TGTGCCAGCAGTGAAATCGTACAGGGCACAGATACGCAGTATTTT

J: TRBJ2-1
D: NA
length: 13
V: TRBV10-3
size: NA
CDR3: CAICETSLGEQFF
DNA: TGTGCCATCTGCGAGACAAGTCTGGGTGAGCAGTTCTTC

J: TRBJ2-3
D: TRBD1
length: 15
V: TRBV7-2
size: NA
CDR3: CASSRRTGGADTQYF
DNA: TGTGCCAGCAGTCGTCGGACAGGCGGCGCAGATACGCAGTATTTT

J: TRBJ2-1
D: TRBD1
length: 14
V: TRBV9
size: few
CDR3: CASSETGSRNEQFF
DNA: TGTGCCAGCAGCGAGACAGGGTCAAGGAATGAGCAGTTCTTC

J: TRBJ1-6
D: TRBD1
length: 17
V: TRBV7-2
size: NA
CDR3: CASSLAGQGEGNSPLHF
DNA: TGTGCCAGCAGCTTAGCGGGACAGGGTGAAGGTAATTCACCCCTCCACTTT

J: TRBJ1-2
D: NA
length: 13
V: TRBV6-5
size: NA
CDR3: CASRPDSNYGYTF
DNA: TGTGCCAGCAGGCCGGACAGTAACTATGGCTACACCTTC

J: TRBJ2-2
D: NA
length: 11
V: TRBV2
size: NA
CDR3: CASSDAGELFF
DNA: TGTGCCAGCAGTGACGCCGGGGAGCTGTTTTTT

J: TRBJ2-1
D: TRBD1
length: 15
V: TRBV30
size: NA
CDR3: CALQTGASSYNEQFF
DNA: TGTGCCTTGCAGACAGGGGCGAGCTCCTACAATGAGCAGTTCTTC

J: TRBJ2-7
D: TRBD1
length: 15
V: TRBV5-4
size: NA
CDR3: CASSLPGQSIYEQYF
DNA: TGTGCCAGCAGCTTACCGGGACAGTCCATCTACGAGCAGTACTTC

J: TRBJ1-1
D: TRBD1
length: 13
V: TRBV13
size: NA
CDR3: CASSTDRDTEAFF
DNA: TGTGCCAGCAGCACTGACAGGGACACTGAAGCTTTCTTT

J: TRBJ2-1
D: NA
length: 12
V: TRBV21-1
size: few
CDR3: CASSPKRNEQFF
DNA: TGTGCCAGCAGCCCCAAGCGGAATGAGCAGTTCTTC

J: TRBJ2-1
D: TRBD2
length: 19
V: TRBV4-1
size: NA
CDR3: CASSQDGVAGASSYNEQFF
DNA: TGCGCCAGCAGCCAAGATGGGGTAGCGGGGGCGAGCTCCTACAATGAGCAGTTCTTC

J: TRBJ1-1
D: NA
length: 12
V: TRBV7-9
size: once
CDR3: CAGGGWSTEAFF
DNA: TGTGCCGGTGGGGGGTGGAGCACTGAAGCTTTCTTT

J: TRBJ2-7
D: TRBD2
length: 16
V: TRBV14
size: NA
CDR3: CASSPMGLAGAYEQYF
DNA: TGTGCCAGCAGCCCCATGGGACTAGCGGGAGCCTACGAGCAGTACTTC

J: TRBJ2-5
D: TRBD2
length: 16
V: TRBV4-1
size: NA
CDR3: CASSHLSGRGSETQYF
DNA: TGCGCCAGCAGCCATCTTAGCGGGAGAGGTTCGGAGACCCAGTACTTC

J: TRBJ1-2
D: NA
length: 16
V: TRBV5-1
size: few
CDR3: CASSLGGQPGGYGYTF
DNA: TGCGCCAGCAGCTTGGGCGGACAGCCCGGGGGGTATGGCTACACCTTC

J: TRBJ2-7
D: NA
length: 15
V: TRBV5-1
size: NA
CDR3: CASSLAFGLKEEQYF
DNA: TGCGCCAGCAGCTTGGCGTTTGGCCTGAAGGAGGAGCAGTACTTC

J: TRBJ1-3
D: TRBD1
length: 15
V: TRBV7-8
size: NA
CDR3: CASSQDRASGNTIYF
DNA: TGTGCCAGCAGCCAGGACAGGGCGTCGGGAAACACCATATATTTT

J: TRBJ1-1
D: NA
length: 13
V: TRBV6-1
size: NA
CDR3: CASSLTQGTEAFF
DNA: TGTGCCAGCAGTTTGACTCAGGGGACTGAAGCTTTCTTT

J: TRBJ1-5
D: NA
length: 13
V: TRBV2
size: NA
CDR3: CASSDSGQAPQHF
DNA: TGTGCCAGCAGTGACAGCGGTCAAGCGCCCCAGCATTTT

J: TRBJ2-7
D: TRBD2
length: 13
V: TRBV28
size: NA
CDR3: CASTSGNPYEQYF
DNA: TGTGCCAGCACTAGCGGCAACCCCTACGAGCAGTACTTC

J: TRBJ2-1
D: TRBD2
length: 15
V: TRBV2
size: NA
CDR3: CASSGTSGNYNEQFF
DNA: TGTGCCAGCAGCGGGACTAGCGGGAACTACAATGAGCAGTTCTTC

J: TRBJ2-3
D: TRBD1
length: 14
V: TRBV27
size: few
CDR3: CASSRDSSTDTQYF
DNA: TGTGCCAGCAGTCGGGACAGTAGCACAGATACGCAGTATTTT

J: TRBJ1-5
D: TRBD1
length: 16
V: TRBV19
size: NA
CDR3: CASSHGQGVTNQPQHF
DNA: TGTGCCAGTAGTCACGGACAGGGGGTGACCAATCAGCCCCAGCATTTT

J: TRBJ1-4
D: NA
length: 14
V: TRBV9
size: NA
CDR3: CASSEGATNEKLFF
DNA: TGTGCCAGCAGCGAAGGGGCAACTAATGAAAAACTGTTTTTT

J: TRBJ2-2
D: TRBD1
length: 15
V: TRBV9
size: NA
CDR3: CASSGTGGASGELFF
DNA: TGTGCCAGCAGCGGGACAGGGGGCGCTTCCGGGGAGCTGTTTTTT

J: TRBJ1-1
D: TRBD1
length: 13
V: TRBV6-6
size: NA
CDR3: CATYPGQGPEAFF
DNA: TGTGCCACCTACCCCGGACAGGGCCCTGAAGCTTTCTTT

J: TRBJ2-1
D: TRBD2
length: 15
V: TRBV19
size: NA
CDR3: CASSPRLAIYNEQFF
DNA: TGTGCCAGTAGTCCGCGACTAGCCATTTACAATGAGCAGTTCTTC

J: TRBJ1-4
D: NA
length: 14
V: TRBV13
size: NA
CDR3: CASSFRATNEKLFF
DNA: TGTGCCAGCAGCTTCCGGGCAACTAATGAAAAACTGTTTTTT

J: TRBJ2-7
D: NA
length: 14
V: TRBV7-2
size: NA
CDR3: CASSLIASSYEQYF
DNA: TGTGCCAGCAGCTTAATCGCTAGCTCCTACGAGCAGTACTTC

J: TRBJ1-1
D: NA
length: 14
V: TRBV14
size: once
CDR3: CASSQEGFYTEAFF
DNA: TGTGCCAGCAGCCAAGAGGGCTTTTACACTGAAGCTTTCTTT

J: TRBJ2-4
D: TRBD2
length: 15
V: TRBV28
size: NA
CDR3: CASSLLAGAKNIQYF
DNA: TGTGCCAGCAGTTTACTAGCGGGAGCCAAAAACATTCAGTACTTC

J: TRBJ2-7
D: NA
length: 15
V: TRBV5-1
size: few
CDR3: CASSLGLAVTYEQYF
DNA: TGCGCCAGCAGCTTGGGTTTAGCGGTTACCTACGAGCAGTACTTC

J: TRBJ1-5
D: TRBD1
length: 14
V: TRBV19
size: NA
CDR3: CATLDRASNQPQHF
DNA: TGTGCCACCTTGGACAGGGCTAGCAATCAGCCCCAGCATTTT

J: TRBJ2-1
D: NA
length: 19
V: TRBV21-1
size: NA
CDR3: CASSKVKARGRTSYNEQFF
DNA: TGTGCCAGCAGCAAAGTCAAGGCCAGGGGAAGGACATCCTACAATGAGCAGTTCTTC

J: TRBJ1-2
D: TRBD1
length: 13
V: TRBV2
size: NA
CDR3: CARGQGFDYGYTF
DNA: TGTGCCAGGGGACAGGGATTCGACTATGGCTACACCTTC

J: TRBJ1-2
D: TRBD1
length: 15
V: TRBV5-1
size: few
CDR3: CASSLPGTGGNGYTF
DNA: TGCGCCAGCAGCCTCCCCGGGACAGGGGGAAATGGCTACACCTTC

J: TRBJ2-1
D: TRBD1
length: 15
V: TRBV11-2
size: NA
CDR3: CASSRPGTVYNEQFF
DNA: TGTGCCAGCAGTCGTCCCGGGACAGTCTACAATGAGCAGTTCTTC

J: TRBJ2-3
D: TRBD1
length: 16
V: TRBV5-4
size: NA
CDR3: CASSLGGQGAQHTQYF
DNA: TGTGCCAGCAGCTTGGGGGGACAGGGGGCGCAACATACGCAGTATTTT

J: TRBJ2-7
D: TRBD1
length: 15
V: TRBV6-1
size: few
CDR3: CASRDRGLSSYEQYF
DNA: TGTGCCAGCAGGGACAGGGGGCTGAGCTCCTACGAGCAGTACTTC

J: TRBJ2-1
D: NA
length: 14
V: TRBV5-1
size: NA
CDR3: CASSDWTGGNEQFF
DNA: TGCGCCAGCAGCGACTGGACAGGAGGGAATGAGCAGTTCTTC

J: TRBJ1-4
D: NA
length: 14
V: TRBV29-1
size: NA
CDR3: CSVRHGGEHEKLFF
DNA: TGCAGCGTTCGACACGGGGGTGAACATGAAAAACTGTTTTTT

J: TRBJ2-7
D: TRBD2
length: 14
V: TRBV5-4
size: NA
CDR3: CASSGAGGGYEQYF
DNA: TGTGCCAGCAGCGGTGCGGGGGGCGGCTACGAGCAGTACTTC

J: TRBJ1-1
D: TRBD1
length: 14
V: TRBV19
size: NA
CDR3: CASRRQGEGGEAFF
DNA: TGTGCCAGTAGGCGACAGGGAGAAGGGGGTGAAGCTTTCTTT

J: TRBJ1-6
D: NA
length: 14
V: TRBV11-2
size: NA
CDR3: CASSLQGYNSPLHF
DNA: TGTGCCAGCAGCCTACAGGGCTATAATTCACCCCTCCACTTT

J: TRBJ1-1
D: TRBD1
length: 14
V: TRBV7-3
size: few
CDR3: CASSLMSGGTEAFF
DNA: TGTGCCAGCAGCTTAATGTCAGGGGGGACTGAAGCTTTCTTT

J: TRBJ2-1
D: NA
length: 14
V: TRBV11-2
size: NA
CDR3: CASSSLSSYNEQFF
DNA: TGTGCCAGCAGCTCGCTATCGTCCTACAATGAGCAGTTCTTC

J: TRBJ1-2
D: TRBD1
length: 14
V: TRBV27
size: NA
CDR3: CASSRDRGNYGYTF
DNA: TGTGCCAGCAGCCGGGACAGGGGTAACTATGGCTACACCTTC

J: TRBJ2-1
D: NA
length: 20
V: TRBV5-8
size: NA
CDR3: CASSLAVGGGRDLSYNEQFF
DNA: TGTGCCAGCAGCTTGGCCGTTGGAGGGGGCAGGGACCTCTCCTACAATGAGCAGTTCTTC

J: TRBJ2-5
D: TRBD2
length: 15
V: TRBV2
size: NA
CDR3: CASSALAGGPETQYF
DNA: TGTGCCAGCAGTGCCCTAGCGGGGGGGCCGGAGACCCAGTACTTC

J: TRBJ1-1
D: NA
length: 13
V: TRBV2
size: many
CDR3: CASSDPPGTEAFF
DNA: TGTGCCAGCAGTGATCCCCCGGGCACTGAAGCTTTCTTT

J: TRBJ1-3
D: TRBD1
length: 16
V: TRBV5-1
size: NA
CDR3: CASSTGDRARGNTIYF
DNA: TGCGCCAGCAGCACGGGGGACAGGGCGAGAGGAAACACCATATATTTT